The 20 T cell receptor beta chains listed next were all sequenced from one sample in a study of cytomegalovirus exposure and HLA in healthy donors. Amplification used 60 Vbeta primers and 13 Jbeta primers. Generated by immunoSEQ multiplex PCR, the TCRdb table keeps only in-frame clones and is missing some. Of about 87,000 clones detected, around 68% appear once; the ten largest clones hold around 20%. Sequenced sample: PBMCs. The receptors stem from a man aged 25 to 45 in good health and CMV-seropositive.

The chain couples TRBV5-1 to TRBJ1-1; D not resolved. The V gene's germline CDR1 is SGHRS and CDR2 YFSETQ. Trimming shortened V by 0 bases and J by 4 bases, and 7 bases separated the two germline ends. This CDR3 is built from 13 residues. This CDR3 is CASSLEEITEAFF. CDR3 DNA sequence: TGCGCCAGCAGCTTGGAAGAGATCACTGAAGCTTTCTTT.

This chain joins TRBV7-3 and TRBJ1-5, with 7 bases that match TRBD1. The V gene end was trimmed by 5 bases and the J gene end by 7 bases; junction bases not matched to a gene: 8. Germline-derived CDR1 and CDR2 are SGHTA and FQGTGA. The CDR3 has 14 amino acids. DNA for the CDR3: TGTGCCAGCAGCCCAAGACAGGGTAGGCAGCCCCAGCATTTT. It translates to CASSPRQGRQPQHF.

A single count supports this clone. The V and J genes are TRBV6-5 and TRBJ2-7; 11 bases are a match to TRBD1. The CDR3 runs to 15 residues. Germline V lookup: CDR1 MNHEY, CDR2 SVGAGI. After removal of 5 bases from V and 3 bases from J, the junction contained 6 bases not matched to a gene. This chain's CDR3 is CASSTAGTGGYEQYF. As DNA, the CDR3 is TGTGCCAGCAGTACAGCCGGGACAGGGGGCTACGAGCAGTACTTC.

V gene TRBV6-1 combines with J gene TRBJ1-6, with D tentatively TRBD1 (6 bases). Trimming took off 8 bases at V and 4 bases at J, with 12 bases between the two ends. The CDR3 is made up of 14 amino acids. Germline V lookup: CDR1 MNHNS, CDR2 SASEGT. Written as DNA, the CDR3 is TGTGCCAGCTGTAAAGGACAGTATAATTCACCCCTCCACTTT. Amino acids: CASCKGQYNSPLHF.

This chain uses TRBV2 with TRBJ1-6, with D uncertain. V was trimmed by 6 bases and J by 0 bases, leaving 15 bases between them. Germline assignment: CDR1 SNHLY and CDR2 FYNNEI. The CDR3 runs 17 residues. The CDR3 bases are TGTGCCAGCAGCCCGGGAGAATTTAGCTCCTATAATTCACCCCTCCACTTT. Encoded protein: CASSPGEFSSYNSPLHF.

The V and J genes are TRBV30 and TRBJ2-2; D is unresolved. Looked up from germline, CDR1 is GTSNPN and CDR2 is SVGIG (reference sequence). This CDR3 has 14 residues. V was pared by 0 bases and J by 1 base, with 6 bases between. The CDR3 loop is CAWSVLLNTGELFF. CDR3 nucleotide sequence: TGTGCCTGGAGTGTACTTCTGAACACCGGGGAGCTGTTTTTT.

DNA for the CDR3: TGTGCCAGCAGTGCGACTAGGGGAGCGAACACCGGGGAGCTGTTTTTT. Amino acids: CASSATRGANTGELFF. V gene TRBV6-4 combines with J gene TRBJ2-2; maybe TRBD2 (6 bases). This CDR3 contains 16 residues. The germline gives CDR1 MRHNA, CDR2 SNTAGT. The V gene lost 4 bases and the J gene lost 0 bases, with 12 bases spanning the gap.

V usage is TRBV5-5 and J usage is TRBJ1-5; 8 nucleotides line up with TRBD1. This CDR3 contains 13 residues. J lost 6 bases, V lost 5 bases, and 4 bases had no gene match. Germline CDR1 SGHKS, CDR2 YYEKEE (reference sequence). CDR3 bases: TGTGCCAGCAGTTCCGACAGGGGTCAGCCCCAGCATTTT. Amino acid sequence: CASSSDRGQPQHF.

This chain uses TRBV10-3 with TRBJ2-1; 7 bases align to TRBD2. The CDR3 is 13 amino acids. Germline V CDR1 and CDR2: ENHRY, SYGVKD. The J segment lost 7 bases and the V segment lost 8 bases, leaving 8 bases of the junction unmatched. In DNA, the CDR3 is TGTGCCATCCCTGGGAGGGAGGCGAATGAGCAGTTCTTC. Amino acid sequence: CAIPGREANEQFF.

The chain links TRBV4-1 to TRBJ2-7; 8 positions match TRBD2. Germline loops: CDR1 MGHRA, CDR2 YSYEKL. The junction had 8 bases not matched to a gene; V was cut back by 4 bases and J by 6 bases. This CDR3 is 14 amino acids long. CDR3 in amino acids: CASSLARGGREQYF. Written as DNA, the CDR3 is TGCGCCAGCAGCCTAGCTCGGGGGGGCCGCGAGCAGTACTTC.

This chain joins TRBV9 and TRBJ2-1; 9 nucleotides match TRBD1. Trimming removed 4 bases from V and 6 bases from J; junction bases left unmatched: 5. The germline V gene has CDR1 SGDLS and CDR2 YYNGEE. The CDR3 contains 14 residues. Written as DNA, the CDR3 is TGTGCCAGCAGCCCGGGACAGGGCCTCAATGAGCAGTTCTTC. It codes for CASSPGQGLNEQFF.

The chain is built from TRBV19 and TRBJ1-5; a weak D match, TRBD1 (6 bases). Germline assignment: CDR1 LNHDA and CDR2 SQIVND (reference sequence). The CDR3 is 16 residues long. V was shortened by 6 bases and J by 0 bases, with 15 bases between the two germline ends. In DNA, the CDR3 is TGTGCCAGTAGCCGCAGGACAGCTTATAGCAATCAGCCCCAGCATTTT. This gives the protein CASSRRTAYSNQPQHF.

The rearrangement joins TRBV6-1 to TRBJ2-7; TRBD2 is a possible D gene (5 bases). From germline, CDR1 is MNHNS and CDR2 SASEGT. V shed 8 bases and J shed 0 bases, with 11 bases lying between them. This CDR3 comprises 13 residues. The CDR3 loop is CASFNDYSYEQYF. As DNA, the CDR3 is TGTGCCAGCTTCAACGACTACTCCTACGAGCAGTACTTC.

There are a few counts of this clone. The rearrangement joins TRBV11-2 to TRBJ2-7; a weak D match, TRBD1 (6 bases). V was pared by 3 bases and J by 3 bases, with 18 bases between. CDR3 length: 16 residues. Germline-derived CDR1 and CDR2 are SGHAT and FQNNGV. The CDR3 DNA is TGTGCCAGCAGCTTTGGGGGCGGCGGGCTCGGCTACGAGCAGTACTTC. Translation gives CASSFGGGGLGYEQYF.

For this clone: This same CDR3 is encoded by further DNA sequences in the sample. This rearrangement joins TRBV5-1 to TRBJ1-1, with D maybe TRBD1 (5 bases). The CDR3 has 15 residues. V lost 0 bases to trimming and J lost 5 bases, with 14 bases between them. Germline V gene lookup returns CDR1 SGHRS and CDR2 YFSETQ. The CDR3 sequence: CASSLAPGQGTEAFF. The DNA of the CDR3 is TGCGCCAGCAGCTTGGCACCGGGTCAGGGAACTGAAGCTTTCTTT.

The V gene is TRBV5-1, the J gene TRBJ2-2; D might be TRBD2 (5 bases). Looked up from germline, CDR1 is SGHRS and CDR2 is YFSETQ. The V end lost 3 bases, the J end lost 6 bases, and 15 bases lay between the germline ends. The CDR3 loop spans 15 amino acids. The DNA for the CDR3 is TGCGCCAGCAGCTCGTCTGGGGAGAAATCCGGGGAGCTGTTTTTT. Amino acid sequence: CASSSSGEKSGELFF.

This clone appeared once. The chain joins TRBV5-1 to TRBJ2-1; D remains ambiguous. Trimming took off 4 bases at V and 0 bases at J, with 11 bases between the two ends. The germline gives CDR1 SGHRS, CDR2 YFSETQ. The length of the CDR3 is 15 residues. CDR3 sequence (DNA): TGCGCCAGCAGCCACGCGGATTACTCCTACAATGAGCAGTTCTTC. Its protein product is CASSHADYSYNEQFF.

The V call is TRBV19, the J call TRBJ2-1; possible D gene TRBD2, 6 bases. Trimming left V 3 bases short and J 1 base short, with 13 bases between. Germline-derived CDR1 and CDR2 are LNHDA and SQIVND (reference sequence). There are 16 residues in the CDR3. For the CDR3, the DNA is TGTGCCAGTAGTATCGGGGGAATGACATCCTACAATGAGCAGTTCTTC. Its translation: CASSIGGMTSYNEQFF.

This clone was counted only a few times. This chain joins TRBV7-2 and TRBJ2-1, with D hard to call. Germline V gives CDR1 SGHTA, CDR2 FQGNSA. The CDR3 is made up of 15 amino acids. Trimming took 2 bases from V and 4 from J, leaving 12 bases between them. In nucleotides, the CDR3 is TGTGCCAGCAGCTTAACGCGGTCACCGTACAATGAGCAGTTCTTC. This sequence encodes CASSLTRSPYNEQFF.

This chain joins TRBV5-1 and TRBJ1-1; maybe TRBD1 (5 bases). Germline V gene lookup returns CDR1 SGHRS and CDR2 YFSETQ. V lost 4 bases, J lost 4 bases, and 17 bases lay in between. The CDR3 runs to 15 residues. CDR3 bases: TGCGCCAGCAGCCCGGGACGGAACGGGGGCACTGAAGCTTTCTTT. Its translation: CASSPGRNGGTEAFF.